One sample yielded the 7 T cell receptor beta chains listed below, sequenced in a study of cytomegalovirus exposure and HLA in healthy donors. Some clones are missing from TCRdb's copy, which holds only in-frame ones; the method was immunoSEQ multiplex PCR. The sample has about 130,000 clones; roughly 89% are singletons. The sequenced sample was PBMCs. The receptors originated from a woman under 30 in good health and CMV-seropositive.

The CDR3 DNA sequence: TGTGCCATCAGTGCAGGGGGAGCGTCGAACACTGAAGCTTTCTTT. It codes for CAISAGGASNTEAFF. V usage is TRBV10-3 and J usage is TRBJ1-1, with 7 bases fitting TRBD1. This CDR3 has 15 amino acids. Looked up from germline, CDR1 is ENHRY and CDR2 is SYGVKD. J lost 1 base, V lost 4 bases, and 6 bases had no gene match.

V and J are TRBV28 and TRBJ2-2; possibly TRBD2 for D (7 bases). The CDR3 loop spans 16 amino acids. V dropped 7 bases and J dropped 6 bases, with 21 bases sitting between them. Germline V gene lookup returns CDR1 MDHEN and CDR2 SYDVKM. The CDR3 bases are TGTGCCAGCATCCTACGGGGGGCGCTGGGTCCCGGGGAGCTGTTTTTT. Its translation is CASILRGALGPGELFF.

This clone appeared a few times. The chain uses TRBV27 and TRBJ1-6; 7 bases line up with TRBD1. The germline gives CDR1 MNHEY, CDR2 SMNVEV (reference sequence). J gave up 9 bases and V 2 bases, and 7 bases lay outside the gene matches. This CDR3 has 15 residues. The DNA of the CDR3 is TGTGCCAGCAGTTTAAGGGGCAGGGGGGCTTCACCCCTCCACTTT. Its protein is CASSLRGRGASPLHF.

The CDR3 DNA reads TGTGCCAGCAGTGACGGACTAGCGGGGGGGAATGGAGAGCAGTACTTC. It is translated as CASSDGLAGGNGEQYF. V usage is TRBV27 and J usage is TRBJ2-7, with TRBD2 matching 15 bases. This CDR3 region has 16 residues. V gave up 5 bases and J gave up 7 bases; unmatched junction bases: 9. CDR1 and CDR2 (germline): MNHEY, SMNVEV (reference sequence).

Only one count was recorded for this clone. The chain is built from TRBV13 and TRBJ1-6; tentatively, D is TRBD1 (5 bases). The CDR3 totals 18 residues. Trimming took off 0 bases at V and 0 bases at J, with 12 bases between the two ends. Germline CDR1 and CDR2: PRHDT and FYEKMQ (reference sequence). CDR3 DNA: TGTGCCAGCAGCTTAGGTGGGACTTTCGGCTCCTATAATTCACCCCTCCACTTT. Its protein is CASSLGGTFGSYNSPLHF.

The CDR3 reads CAWSSTGSNTEAFF. Here the CDR3 DNA reads TGTGCCTGGAGTTCCACAGGGTCGAACACTGAAGCTTTCTTT. The chain uses TRBV30 and TRBJ1-1; TRBD1 might be the D (6 bases). V dropped 2 bases and J dropped 1 base, with 11 bases sitting between them. The CDR3 is 14 residues long. Germline values: CDR1 GTSNPN, CDR2 SVGIG (reference sequence).

This clone was seen only once. The chain is built from TRBV4-2 and TRBJ2-2; 8 nucleotides match TRBD1. Trimming took 4 bases from V and 6 from J; bases not matched to a gene: 16. Germline V gene sequence: CDR1 LGHNA, CDR2 YNFKEQ. The CDR3 contains 18 residues. The CDR3 coding sequence is TGTGCCAGCAGCCCAGAGGTAGGGACAGGCGGGTTCCCCGGGGAGCTGTTTTTT. The encoded protein is CASSPEVGTGGFPGELFF.